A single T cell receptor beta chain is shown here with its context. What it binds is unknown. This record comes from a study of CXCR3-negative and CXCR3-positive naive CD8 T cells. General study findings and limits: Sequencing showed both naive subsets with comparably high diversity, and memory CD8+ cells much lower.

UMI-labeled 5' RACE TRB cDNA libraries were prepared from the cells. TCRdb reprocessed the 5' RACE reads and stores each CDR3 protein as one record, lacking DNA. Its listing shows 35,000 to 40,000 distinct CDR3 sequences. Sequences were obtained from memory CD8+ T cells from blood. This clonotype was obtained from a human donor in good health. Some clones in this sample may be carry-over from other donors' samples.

This chain's CDR3 is CASSLHGLAANNEQFF. The chain employs TRBV7-2 and TRBJ2-1; TCRdb proposes TRBD2, but this gene call is untestable without DNA. The germline gives CDR1 SGHTA, CDR2 FQGNSA. The CDR3 loop spans 16 amino acids.